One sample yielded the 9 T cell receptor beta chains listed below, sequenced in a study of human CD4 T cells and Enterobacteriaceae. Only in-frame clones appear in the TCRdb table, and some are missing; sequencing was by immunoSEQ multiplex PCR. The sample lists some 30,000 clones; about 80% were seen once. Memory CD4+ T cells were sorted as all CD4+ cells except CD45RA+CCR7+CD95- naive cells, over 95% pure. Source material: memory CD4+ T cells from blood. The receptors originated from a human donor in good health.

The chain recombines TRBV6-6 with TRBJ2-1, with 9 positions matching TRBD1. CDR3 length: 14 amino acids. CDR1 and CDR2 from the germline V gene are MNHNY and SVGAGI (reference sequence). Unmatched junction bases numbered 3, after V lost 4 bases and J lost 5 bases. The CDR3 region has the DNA TGTGCCAGCAGTTGGGGACAGGGTAACAATGAGCAGTTCTTC. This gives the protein CASSWGQGNNEQFF.

CDR3 sequence reads: CASSTRLAGGADTQYF. The CDR3 coding sequence is TGTGCCAGTAGTACGCGACTAGCGGGAGGGGCAGATACGCAGTATTTT. The chain recombines TRBV19 with TRBJ2-3; 14 bases line up with TRBD2. This CDR3 spans 16 amino acids. Trimming removed 4 bases from V and 4 bases from J; junction bases left unmatched: 4. Germline CDR1 LNHDA, CDR2 SQIVND (reference sequence).

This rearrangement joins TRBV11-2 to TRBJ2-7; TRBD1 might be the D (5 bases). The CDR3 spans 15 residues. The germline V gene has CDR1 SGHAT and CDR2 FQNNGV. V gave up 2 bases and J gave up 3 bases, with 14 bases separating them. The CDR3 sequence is CASSLWGGQSYEQYF. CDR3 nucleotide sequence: TGTGCCAGCAGCTTATGGGGCGGTCAGAGCTACGAGCAGTACTTC.

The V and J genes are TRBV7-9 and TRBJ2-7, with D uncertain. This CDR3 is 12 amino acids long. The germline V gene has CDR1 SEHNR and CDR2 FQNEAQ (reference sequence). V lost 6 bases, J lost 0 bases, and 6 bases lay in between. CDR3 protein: CASSLSSYEQYF. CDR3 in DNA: TGTGCCAGCAGTCTAAGCTCCTACGAGCAGTACTTC.

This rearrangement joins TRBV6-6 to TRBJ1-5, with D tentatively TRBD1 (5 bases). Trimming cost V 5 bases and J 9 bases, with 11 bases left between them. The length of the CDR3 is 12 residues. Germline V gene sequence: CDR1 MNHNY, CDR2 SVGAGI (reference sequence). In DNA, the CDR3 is TGTGCCAGCAGTCGGGACTTTGGGCCCCAGCATTTT. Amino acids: CASSRDFGPQHF.

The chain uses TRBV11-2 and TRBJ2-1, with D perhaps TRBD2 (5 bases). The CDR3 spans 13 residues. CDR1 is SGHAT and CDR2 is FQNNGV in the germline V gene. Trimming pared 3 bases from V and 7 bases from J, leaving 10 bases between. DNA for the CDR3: TGTGCCAGCAGCTTCACCGGGATTAATGAGCAGTTCTTC. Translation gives CASSFTGINEQFF.

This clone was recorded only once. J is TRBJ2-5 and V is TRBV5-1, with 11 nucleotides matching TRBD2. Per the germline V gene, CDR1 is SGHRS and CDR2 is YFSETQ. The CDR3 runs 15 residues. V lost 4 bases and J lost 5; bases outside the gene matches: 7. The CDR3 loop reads CASSPASGRMETQYF. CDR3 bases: TGCGCCAGCAGCCCAGCTAGCGGGAGGATGGAGACCCAGTACTTC.

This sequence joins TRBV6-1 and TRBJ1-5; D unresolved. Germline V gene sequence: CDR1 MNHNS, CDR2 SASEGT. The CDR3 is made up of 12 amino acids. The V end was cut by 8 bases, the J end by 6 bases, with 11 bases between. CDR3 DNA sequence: TGTGCCAGCTCTGAGAGTGGTCAGCCCCAGCATTTT. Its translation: CASSESGQPQHF.

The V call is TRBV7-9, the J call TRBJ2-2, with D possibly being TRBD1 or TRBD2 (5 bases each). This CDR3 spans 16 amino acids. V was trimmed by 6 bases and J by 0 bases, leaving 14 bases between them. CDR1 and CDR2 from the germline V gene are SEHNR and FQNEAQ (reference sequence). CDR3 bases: TGTGCCAGCAGTTACGGGGCAGGGACGAACACCGGGGAGCTGTTTTTT. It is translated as CASSYGAGTNTGELFF.